This T cell receptor (beta chain) was captured by sequencing in a study of blood T cells in healthy people across ages. Across the whole study: Roughly one uniquely barcoded beta molecule per two T cells was captured.

Using a J-beta primer mix together with a sample-barcoded 5' primer, a second PCR was run for roughly 6 to 11 cycles. Carrying 12 random nucleotides, a template-switch adaptor labeled each individual cDNA molecule. Each CDR3 protein is one row after TCRdb ran MiXCR on the 5' RACE reads. The sample lists about a million distinct CDR3 sequences, about 51% seen once, with about a fifth in the top ten. A note on this clonotype: The antigen remains undetermined. One end of the junction does not line up with germline, which may come from a read error.

Study-level findings and limits: In these data, TCR beta diversity tracked strongly with naive T cell percentage. It was the long-lived donors that had more naive CD4+ cells and higher diversity than aged donors.

The CDR3 runs to 16 residues. Germline CDR1 and CDR2: MDHEN and SYDVKM. This TCR was recovered from a woman in her sixties or seventies in good health. Material for sequencing was blood. The chain is built from TRBV28 and TRBJ2-7; maybe TRBD1 (5 bases). CDR3 loop: CASSLVFHRRSYKQYF. For the CDR3, the DNA is TGTGCCAGCAGTTTAGTATTTCACAGGCGCTCCTACAAGCAGTACTTC.